Detailed here is one TCR beta chain. Other DNA sequences within the sample encode an identical CDR3. The source of the sample is a study of blood T cell repertoires in COVID-19. Study-level information: From T cells, B-cell-depleted T cells, or PBMCs came the material, which was cDNA or gDNA.

Authors' analysis steps: Reference gene primer amplification in the assay estimated nucleated cell counts. Generated by immunoSEQ multiplex PCR, the TCRdb table keeps only in-frame clones and is missing some. The D gene and trimming were derived from the DNA, and the V and J assignments and clone size from that table. The table shows roughly 180,000 clones, with more than 70% occurring only once. The study drew participants aged about 18 to 90 years from about two dozen US areas. Self-reported history from a screening survey and questionnaire set each donor's cohort. This CDR3 spans 15 amino acids. The V gene's germline CDR1 is SGHDT and CDR2 YYEEEE. V was trimmed by 4 bases and J by 1 base, leaving 11 bases between them.

The origin of this receptor is a woman between 45 and 60 years old in a cohort exposed to, infected with or recovered from COVID-19 (not recorded which). The V and J genes are TRBV5-6 and TRBJ2-2; D is uncertain. Material for sequencing was PBMCs or T cells enriched from blood (not recorded which). CDR3 nucleotide sequence: TGTGCCAGCAGCCCAGCAGGTGGGAACACCGGGGAGCTGTTTTTT. Translation: CASSPAGGNTGELFF.